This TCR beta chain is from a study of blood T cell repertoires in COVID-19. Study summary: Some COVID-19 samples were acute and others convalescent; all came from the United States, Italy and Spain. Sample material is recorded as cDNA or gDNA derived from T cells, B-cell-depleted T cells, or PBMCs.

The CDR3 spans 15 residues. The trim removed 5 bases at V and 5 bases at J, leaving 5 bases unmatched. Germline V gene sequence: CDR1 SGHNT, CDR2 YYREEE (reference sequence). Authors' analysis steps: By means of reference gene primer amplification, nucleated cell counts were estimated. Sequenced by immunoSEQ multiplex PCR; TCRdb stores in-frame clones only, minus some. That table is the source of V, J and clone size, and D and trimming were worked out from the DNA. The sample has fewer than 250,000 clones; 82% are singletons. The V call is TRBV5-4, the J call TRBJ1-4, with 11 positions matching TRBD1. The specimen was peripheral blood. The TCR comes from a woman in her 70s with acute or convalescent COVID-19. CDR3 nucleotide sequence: TGTGCCAGCAGTTCCGGGACAGGGGGAAATGAAAAACTGTTTTTT. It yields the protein CASSSGTGGNEKLFF.